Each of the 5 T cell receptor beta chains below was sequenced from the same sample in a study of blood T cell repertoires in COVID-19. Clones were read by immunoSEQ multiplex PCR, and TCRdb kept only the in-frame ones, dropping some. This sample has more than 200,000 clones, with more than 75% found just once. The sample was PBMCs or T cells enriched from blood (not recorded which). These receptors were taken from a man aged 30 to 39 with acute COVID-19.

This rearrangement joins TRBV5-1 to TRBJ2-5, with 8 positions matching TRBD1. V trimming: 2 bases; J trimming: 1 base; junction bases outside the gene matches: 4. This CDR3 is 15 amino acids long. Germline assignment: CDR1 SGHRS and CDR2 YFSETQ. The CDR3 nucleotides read TGCGCCAGCAGCTTTGGGGACAGGTCCCAAGAGACCCAGTACTTC. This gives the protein CASSFGDRSQETQYF.

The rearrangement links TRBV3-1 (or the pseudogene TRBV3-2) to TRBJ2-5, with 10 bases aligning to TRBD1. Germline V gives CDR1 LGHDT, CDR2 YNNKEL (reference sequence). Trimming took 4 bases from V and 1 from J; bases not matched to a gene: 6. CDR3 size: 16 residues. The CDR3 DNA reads TGTGCCAGCAGCCCTTGGACAGGGGGAATCCAAGAGACCCAGTACTTC. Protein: CASSPWTGGIQETQYF.

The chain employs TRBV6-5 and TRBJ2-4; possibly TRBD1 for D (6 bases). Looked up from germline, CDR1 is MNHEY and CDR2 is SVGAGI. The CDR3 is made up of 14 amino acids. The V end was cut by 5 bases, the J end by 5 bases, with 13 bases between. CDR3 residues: CASSPGTQENIQYF. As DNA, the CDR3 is TGTGCCAGCAGTCCCGGGACACAAGAAAACATTCAGTACTTC.

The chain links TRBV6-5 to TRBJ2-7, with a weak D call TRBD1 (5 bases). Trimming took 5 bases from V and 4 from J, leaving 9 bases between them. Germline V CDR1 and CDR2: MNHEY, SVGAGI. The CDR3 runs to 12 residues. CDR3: CASSTGAYEQYF. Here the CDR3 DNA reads TGTGCCAGCAGTACTGGGGCTTACGAGCAGTACTTC.

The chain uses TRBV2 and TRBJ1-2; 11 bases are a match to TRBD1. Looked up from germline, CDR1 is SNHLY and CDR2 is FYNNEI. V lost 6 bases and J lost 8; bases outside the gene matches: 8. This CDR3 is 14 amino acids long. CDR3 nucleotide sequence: TGTGCCAGCAGCTCCGGACAGGGGGCGTGGGGCTACACCTTC. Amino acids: CASSSGQGAWGYTF.